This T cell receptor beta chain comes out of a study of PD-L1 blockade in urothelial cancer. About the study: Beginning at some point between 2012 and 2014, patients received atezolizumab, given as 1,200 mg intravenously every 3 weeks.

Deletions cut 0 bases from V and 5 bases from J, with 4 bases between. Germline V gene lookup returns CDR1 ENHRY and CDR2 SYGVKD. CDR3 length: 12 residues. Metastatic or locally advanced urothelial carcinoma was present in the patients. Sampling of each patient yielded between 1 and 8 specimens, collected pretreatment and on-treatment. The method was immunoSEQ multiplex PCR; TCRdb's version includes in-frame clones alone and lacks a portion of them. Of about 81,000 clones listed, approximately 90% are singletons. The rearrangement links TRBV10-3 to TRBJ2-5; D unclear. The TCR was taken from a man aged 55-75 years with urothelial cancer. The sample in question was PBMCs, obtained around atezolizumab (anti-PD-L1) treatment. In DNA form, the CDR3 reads TGTGCCATCAGTGAGTCCCAGGAGACCCAGTACTTC. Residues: CAISESQETQYF.